This T cell receptor (beta chain) appears in the sequencing data of a study of cytomegalovirus exposure and HLA in healthy donors. Study context: In a previous analysis, around 120 million unique TCR beta sequences were found from 150 million to 200 million T cells.

Per the germline V gene, CDR1 is LGHNA and CDR2 is YSLEER. The CDR3 length is 16 residues. A multiplex PCR was run with 60 Vbeta primers and 13 Jbeta primers. Using immunoSEQ multiplex PCR, the repertoire was profiled, and TCRdb retains in-frame clones only, with some absent. Among over 150,000 clones listed, approximately 79% were seen once. The study, taken as a whole, reports: The authors later linked a missense DCLRE1C variant to TCR beta V- and J-gene trimming. In an earlier analysis, about 87% or about 30%: the productive usage of most TCR beta V segments. The authors reported that TCR beta sequences could predict HLA-A and HLA-B alleles. These predictions were accurate for most subjects in the first cohort.

For this clone: No antigen is known for it.

The sample taken for sequencing was PBMCs. The origin of this receptor is a man between 60 and 75 years old in good health and CMV-seronegative. The V gene is TRBV4-3, the J gene TRBJ2-5; perhaps TRBD1 as D (6 bases). Judging by the DNA end, TRBJ2-7 fits better; the J call may be wrong. DNA of the CDR3: TGCGCCAGCAGCCCGTCCGGGACACTGAGCTCCTACGAGCAGTACTTC. It specifies CASSPSGTLSSYEQYF.